The 19 T cell receptor beta chains in this list originate from one sample, sequenced in a study of identical twins. From the 5' RACE reads, TCRdb called clonotypes with MiXCR, one entry per CDR3 protein. The table includes roughly 630,000 distinct CDR3 sequences, about 7.1% detected once. This sample was also put to use in a study of yellow fever vaccine responses in identical twins.

Specimen: PBMCs. Receptor source: a woman between 18 and 30 years old in good health.

A few counts support this clonotype. The CDR3 is CASSFTSGGYEQYF. CDR3 coding DNA: TGTGCCAGCAGCTTTACTAGCGGGGGATACGAGCAGTACTTC. The chain carries TRBV11-2 and TRBJ2-7, with 11 nucleotides matching TRBD2. V lost 3 bases to trimming and J lost 4 bases; unmatched junction nucleotides: 2. CDR1 and CDR2 from the germline V gene are SGHAT and FQNNGV. CDR3 length equals 14 residues.

In its sample, this clonotype was seen a few times. The chain uses TRBV6-5 and TRBJ1-6; 8 bases line up with TRBD1. Germline CDR1 reads MNHEY; CDR2 reads SVGAGI. The CDR3 spans 14 residues. J lost 7 bases, V lost 3 bases, and 2 bases had no gene match. CDR3 nucleotides: TGTGCCAGCAGTTATGGACAGGGCAATTCACCCCTCCACTTT. Amino acids: CASSYGQGNSPLHF.

This chain links TRBV7-9 with TRBJ2-3; D is tentatively TRBD1 or TRBD2 (5 bases each). Trimming removed 2 bases at V and 2 bases at J, with 14 bases between. The CDR3 sequence is 16 residues long. Per germline, CDR1 SEHNR and CDR2 FQNEAQ (reference sequence). The CDR3 sequence: CASSLTRGSDTDTQYF. CDR3 DNA: TGTGCCAGCAGCTTAACTCGGGGCAGCGACACAGATACGCAGTATTTT.

The table lists this clonotype with many counts. CDR3 nucleotides: TGCAGCGTTGTTGAGGGAACCACCTACGAGCAGTACTTC. This gives the protein CSVVEGTTYEQYF. The rearrangement joins TRBV29-1 to TRBJ2-7; the D gene is possibly TRBD2 (5 bases). Germline lookup yields CDR1 SQVTM and CDR2 ANQGSEA. Trimming cost V 4 bases and J 2 bases, with 12 bases left between them. The length of the CDR3 is 13 residues.

This clonotype appeared many times. The rearrangement joins TRBV28 to TRBJ2-2, with 9 bases identical to TRBD1. Trimming removed 9 bases from V and 1 base from J; junction bases left unmatched: 6. This CDR3 contains 15 residues. CDR1 and CDR2 from the germline V gene are MDHEN and SYDVKM. This CDR3 reads CASRGQGLNTGELFF. DNA of the CDR3: TGTGCCAGTCGGGGACAGGGACTGAACACCGGGGAGCTGTTTTTT.

This clonotype was seen a handful of times. V gene TRBV9 combines with J gene TRBJ2-1; D gene uncertain. Trimming took off 0 bases at V and 1 base at J, with 8 bases between the two ends. Germline assignment: CDR1 SGDLS and CDR2 YYNGEE. CDR3 length equals 15 residues. The CDR3 bases are TGTGCCAGCAGCGTAGATAGGTTATCCTACAATGAGCAGTTCTTC. Translation gives CASSVDRLSYNEQFF.

The sample holds a few counts of this clonotype. The chain has TRBV7-3 and TRBJ2-3, with 14 bases fitting TRBD2. V trimming: 3 bases; J trimming: 3 bases; junction bases outside the gene matches: 5. CDR3 length equals 17 residues. The V gene's germline CDR1 is SGHTA and CDR2 FQGTGA. For the CDR3, the DNA is TGTGCCAGCAGCTTGAGGACTAGCGGGAGGTATACAGATACGCAGTATTTT. Protein sequence: CASSLRTSGRYTDTQYF.

The rearrangement links TRBV20-1 to TRBJ2-3; D unclear. CDR3 length equals 13 residues. Germline V gene data show CDR1 as DFQATT and CDR2 as SNEGSKA (reference sequence). Trimming removed 1 base from V and 5 bases from J, with 10 bases in between. In nucleotides, the CDR3 is TGCAGTGCTAGAGCCACCCCTGTAGATACGCAGTATTTT. Amino acid sequence: CSARATPVDTQYF.

This clonotype was detected a few times. This chain connects TRBV4-1 to TRBJ1-1; D may be TRBD1 (5 bases). The V end lost 0 bases, the J end lost 5 bases, and 16 bases lay between the germline ends. Per germline, CDR1 MGHRA and CDR2 YSYEKL. This CDR3 has 16 residues. The CDR3: CASSQERSAGSTEAFF. Here the CDR3 DNA reads TGCGCCAGCAGCCAAGAGAGGTCAGCAGGGAGTACTGAAGCTTTCTTT.

This clonotype has at least ten counts. The chain joins TRBV7-2 to TRBJ2-2, with 9 bases aligning to TRBD2. Germline V gene sequence: CDR1 SGHTA, CDR2 FQGNSA. J gave up 5 bases and V 6 bases, and 10 bases lay outside the gene matches. This CDR3 is built from 16 residues. CDR3 coding DNA: TGTGCCAGCAGTCTGTCGGCTAGCGGGGATACCGGGGAGCTGTTTTTT. It codes for CASSLSASGDTGELFF. Looking up the rest from reference TRBV7-2 and TRBJ2-2 gives the full variable domain: GAGVSQSPSNKVTEKGKDVELRCDPISGHTALYWYRQSLGQGLEFLIYFQGNSAPDKSGLPSDRFSAERTGGSVSTLTIQRTQQEDSAVYLCASSLSASGDTGELFFGEGSRLTVL.

This clonotype has more than one count but fewer than ten. This chain joins TRBV6-1 and TRBJ2-1; 9 bases are a match to TRBD1. The CDR3 extends over 15 amino acids. The ends lost 5 bases at V and 7 bases at J; junction bases unmatched: 9. Germline CDR1 is MNHNS and CDR2 is SASEGT. The CDR3 is CASSKGQGWLNEQFF. As DNA, the CDR3 is TGTGCCAGCAGTAAGGGACAGGGTTGGTTGAATGAGCAGTTCTTC.

This clonotype was detected many times. This chain links TRBV10-3 with TRBJ2-7; D not resolved. The CDR3 sequence is 12 residues long. The V gene's germline CDR1 is ENHRY and CDR2 SYGVKD. The V end was cut by 3 bases, the J end by 4 bases, with 7 bases between. The CDR3 DNA sequence: TGTGCCATCAGTGAAGGGCTTTACGAGCAGTACTTC. Amino acids: CAISEGLYEQYF.

The rearrangement joins TRBV6-5 to TRBJ2-3; unclear D gene. The length of the CDR3 is 14 residues. Trimming left V 2 bases short and J 2 bases short, with 8 bases between. Germline loops: CDR1 MNHEY, CDR2 SVGAGI. The CDR3 sequence is CASSYPTNTDTQYF. CDR3 DNA: TGTGCCAGCAGTTACCCGACGAACACAGATACGCAGTATTTT.

This clonotype was counted between two and nine times. The genes are TRBV24-1 and TRBJ2-7, with 8 positions matching TRBD2. CDR1 KGHDR and CDR2 SFDVKD come from the germline V gene. This CDR3 spans 14 amino acids. J was trimmed by 2 bases and V by 12 bases; bases with no gene match: 11. CDR3 DNA: TGTGCCCTCGTCCCTAAGCGGGGGACCTACGAGCAGTACTTC. It translates to CALVPKRGTYEQYF.

This clonotype was seen a handful of times. CDR3 sequence (DNA): TGTGCCAGCAGCGTAAACCTAGCGGGAATTTACAATGAGCAGTTCTTC. Its translation is CASSVNLAGIYNEQFF. V and J are TRBV9 and TRBJ2-1; TRBD2 matches 9 bases. In germline, CDR1 is SGDLS, CDR2 YYNGEE. This CDR3 is 16 amino acids long. With V trimmed by 1 base and J by 4 bases, 6 bases remained unmatched.

V gene TRBV12-5 combines with J gene TRBJ2-7; the D is unclear. This CDR3 has 11 amino acids. Looked up from germline, CDR1 is LGHNT and CDR2 is FRNRAP. Trimming pared 6 bases from V and 5 bases from J, leaving 8 bases between. CDR3 amino acids: CASGPLNEQYF. Here the CDR3 DNA reads TGTGCTAGTGGCCCTCTCAACGAGCAGTACTTC.

CDR3 in DNA: TGTGCCAGCAGCCCTGGACTAGCGGGGGGATCCTACGAGCAGTACGTC. As protein: CASSPGLAGGSYEQYV. This chain uses TRBV28 with TRBJ2-7; TRBD2 aligns across 14 bases. CDR3 length: 16 residues. The V and J ends lost 6 bases and 1 base, in that order; junction bases with no gene match: 5. Germline loops: CDR1 MDHEN, CDR2 SYDVKM.

This clonotype showed up just a few times. The rearrangement links TRBV20-1 to TRBJ2-1; D possibly corresponds to TRBD2 (5 bases). CDR3 length equals 14 residues. V was cut by 3 bases and J by 7 bases, with 16 bases left in between. Germline loops: CDR1 DFQATT, CDR2 SNEGSKA (reference sequence). The CDR3 here is CSASGGSYRNEQFF. CDR3 in DNA: TGCAGTGCTAGTGGTGGGAGTTATCGAAATGAGCAGTTCTTC.

Many counts were recorded for this clonotype. V is TRBV28 and J is TRBJ2-2; D is undetermined. V was trimmed by 6 bases and J by 1 base, leaving 9 bases between them. This CDR3 contains 14 residues. Germline V gives CDR1 MDHEN, CDR2 SYDVKM. This CDR3 reads CASRTTVNTGELFF. CDR3 nucleotides: TGTGCCAGCAGAACGACGGTGAACACCGGGGAGCTGTTTTTT.